The rows below give T cell receptor beta chains drawn from one sample of a study of T cells in localized non-small cell lung cancer. TCRdb keeps only in-frame clones here, not all; method: immunoSEQ multiplex PCR. Of 55,000 to 75,000 clones listed, approximately 90% are singletons. Material: peripheral blood, obtained before any cancer treatment. All receptors derive from a man between 35 and 75 years old with stage I lung adenocarcinoma. Both conserved end residues are part of each CDR3. The order of the fields is clone size, D gene, V gene, J gene, CDR3 protein. The D gene is left open where the match is weak. Expanded clones get a size class; other rows say once, few or many, or leave the size out.

-	-	TRBV28	TRBJ2-7	CAAAAGTSYEQYF
-	TRBD1	TRBV18	TRBJ2-2	CASSPPRTGGLSGELFF
-	-	TRBV9	TRBJ2-2	CASSPTSRGVNTGELFF
-	TRBD2	TRBV11-3	TRBJ2-7	CASSLDFGGTYEQYF
once	-	TRBV27	TRBJ1-2	CASSLVGTPYYYGYTF
-	TRBD1	TRBV27	TRBJ1-2	CASSSLTRQGNYGYTF
-	-	TRBV27	TRBJ1-1	CASSVYVGGNTEAFF
-	TRBD2	TRBV18	TRBJ2-3	CASSQGLAGTDTQYF
once	TRBD2	TRBV6-1	TRBJ2-5	CASSELAGGQETQYF
-	-	TRBV5-1	TRBJ2-7	CASSLGGSRSYEQYF
-	-	TRBV4-1	TRBJ1-4	CASSQDRTSGNEKLFF
-	TRBD2	TRBV4-1	TRBJ2-1	CASSHPGLAGGPLYNEQFF
-	-	TRBV5-1	TRBJ2-1	CASSLPLGDNEQFF
-	TRBD1	TRBV30	TRBJ1-2	CAWSGSGTGGYRGYTF
-	TRBD2	TRBV10-2	TRBJ2-1	CASSASGRGNEQFF